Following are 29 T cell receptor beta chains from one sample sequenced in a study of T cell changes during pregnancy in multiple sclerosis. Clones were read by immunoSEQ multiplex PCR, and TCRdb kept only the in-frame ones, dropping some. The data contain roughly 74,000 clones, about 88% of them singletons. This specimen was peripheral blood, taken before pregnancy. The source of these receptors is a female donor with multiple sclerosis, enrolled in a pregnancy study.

CDR3 bases: TGTGCCAGTAGTAGGGGGGGGTTCCTACCCAGCACAGATACGCAGTATTTT. Its translation is CASSRGGFLPSTDTQYF. This rearrangement joins TRBV19 to TRBJ2-3; 7 bases line up with TRBD2. The V and J ends lost 4 bases and 0 bases, in that order; junction bases with no gene match: 10. Per germline, CDR1 LNHDA and CDR2 SQIVND (reference sequence). The CDR3 length is 17 residues.

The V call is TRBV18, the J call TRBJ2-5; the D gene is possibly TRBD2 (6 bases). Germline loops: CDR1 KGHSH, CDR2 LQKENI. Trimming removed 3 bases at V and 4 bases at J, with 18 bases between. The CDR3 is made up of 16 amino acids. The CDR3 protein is CASSPLSIAGRETQYF. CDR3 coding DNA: TGTGCCAGCTCACCTCTCAGTATTGCGGGGAGAGAGACCCAGTACTTC.

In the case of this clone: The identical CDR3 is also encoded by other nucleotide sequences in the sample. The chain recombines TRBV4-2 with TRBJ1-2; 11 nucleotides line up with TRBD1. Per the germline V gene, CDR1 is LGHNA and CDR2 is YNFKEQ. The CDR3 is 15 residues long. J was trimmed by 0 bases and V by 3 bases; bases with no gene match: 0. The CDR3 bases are TGTGCCAGCAGCCAGGGACAGGGGGCTAACTATGGCTACACCTTC. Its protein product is CASSQGQGANYGYTF.

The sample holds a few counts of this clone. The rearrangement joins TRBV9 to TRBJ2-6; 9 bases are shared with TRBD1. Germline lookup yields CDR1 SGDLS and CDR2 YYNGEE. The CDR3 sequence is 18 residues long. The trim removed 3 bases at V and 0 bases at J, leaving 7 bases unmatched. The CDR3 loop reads CASSEQGARSSGANVLTF. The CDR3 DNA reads TGTGCCAGCAGCGAACAGGGGGCGCGGTCCTCTGGGGCCAACGTCCTGACTTTC.

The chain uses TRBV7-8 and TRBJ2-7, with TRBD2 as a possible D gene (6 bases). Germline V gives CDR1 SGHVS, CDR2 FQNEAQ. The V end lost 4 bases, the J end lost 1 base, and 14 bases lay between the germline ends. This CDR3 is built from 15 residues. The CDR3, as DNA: TGTGCCAGCAGCTCAGGACTGACTAGTTCCTACGAGCAGTACTTC. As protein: CASSSGLTSSYEQYF.

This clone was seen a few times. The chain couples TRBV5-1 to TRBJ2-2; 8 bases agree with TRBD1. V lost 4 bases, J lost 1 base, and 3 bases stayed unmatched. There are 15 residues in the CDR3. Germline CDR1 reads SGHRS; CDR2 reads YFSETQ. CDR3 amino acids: CASSPGTGNTGELFF. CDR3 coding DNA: TGCGCCAGCAGCCCAGGGACAGGGAACACCGGGGAGCTGTTTTTT. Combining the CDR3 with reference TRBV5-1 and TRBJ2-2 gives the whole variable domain KAGVTQTPRYLIKTRGQQVTLSCSPISGHRSVSWYQQTPGQGLQFLFEYFSETQRNKGNFPGRFSGRQFSNSRSEMNVSTLELGDSALYLCASSPGTGNTGELFFGEGSRLTVL.

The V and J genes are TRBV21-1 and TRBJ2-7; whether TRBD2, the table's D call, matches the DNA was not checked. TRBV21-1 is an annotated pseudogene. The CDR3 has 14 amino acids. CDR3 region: CASSSPGGRVEQYF. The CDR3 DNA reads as TGTGCCAGCAGCTCCCCCGGGGGAAGGGTCGAGCAGTACTTC.

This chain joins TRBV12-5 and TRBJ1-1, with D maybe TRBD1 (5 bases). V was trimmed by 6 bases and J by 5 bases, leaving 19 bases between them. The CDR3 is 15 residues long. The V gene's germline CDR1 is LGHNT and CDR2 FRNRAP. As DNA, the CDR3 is TGTGCTAGTGGGCCATCGACAAAGGGGAATACTGAAGCTTTCTTT. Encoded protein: CASGPSTKGNTEAFF.

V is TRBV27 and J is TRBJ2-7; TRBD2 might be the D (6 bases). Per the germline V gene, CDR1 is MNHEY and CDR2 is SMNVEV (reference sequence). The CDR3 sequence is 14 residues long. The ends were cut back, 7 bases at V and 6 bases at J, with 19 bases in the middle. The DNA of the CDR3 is TGTGCCAGCACTTCACTAGCTTCCGGCCTCGAGCAGTACTTC. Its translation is CASTSLASGLEQYF.

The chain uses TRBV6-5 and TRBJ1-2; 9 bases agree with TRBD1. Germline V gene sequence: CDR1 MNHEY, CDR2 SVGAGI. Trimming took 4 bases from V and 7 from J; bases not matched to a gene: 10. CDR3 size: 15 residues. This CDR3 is CASSLTLQGAGGYTF. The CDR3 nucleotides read TGTGCCAGCAGTTTGACTTTACAGGGGGCGGGTGGCTACACCTTC.

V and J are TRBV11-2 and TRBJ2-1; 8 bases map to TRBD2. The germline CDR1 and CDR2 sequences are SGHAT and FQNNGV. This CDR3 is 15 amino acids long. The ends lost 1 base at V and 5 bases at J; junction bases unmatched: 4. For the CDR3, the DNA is TGTGCCAGCAGCTTAGCCCCACTAGCGGACAATGAGCAGTTCTTC. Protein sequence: CASSLAPLADNEQFF.

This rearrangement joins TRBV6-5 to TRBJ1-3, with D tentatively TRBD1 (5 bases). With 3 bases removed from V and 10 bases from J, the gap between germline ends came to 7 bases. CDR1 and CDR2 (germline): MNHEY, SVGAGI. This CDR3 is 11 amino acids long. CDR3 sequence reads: CASSYQGTIYF. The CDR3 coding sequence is TGTGCCAGCAGTTATCAGGGAACCATATATTTT.

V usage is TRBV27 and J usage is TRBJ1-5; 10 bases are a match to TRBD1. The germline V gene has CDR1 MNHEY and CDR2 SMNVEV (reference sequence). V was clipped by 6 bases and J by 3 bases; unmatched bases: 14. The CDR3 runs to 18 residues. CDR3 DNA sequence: TGTGCCAGCAGACCCGGAGCCGGGACAGGGGCCGTCAATCAGCCCCAGCATTTT. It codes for CASRPGAGTGAVNQPQHF.

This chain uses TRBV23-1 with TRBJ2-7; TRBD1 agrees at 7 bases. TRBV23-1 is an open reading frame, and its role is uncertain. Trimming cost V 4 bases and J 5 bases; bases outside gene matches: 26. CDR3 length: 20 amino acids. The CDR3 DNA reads TGCGCCAGCAGTCCGAGACCCCTCCGGGACAGCATCCGATCGCTCGACGAGCAGTACTTC. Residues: CASSPRPLRDSIRSLDEQYF.

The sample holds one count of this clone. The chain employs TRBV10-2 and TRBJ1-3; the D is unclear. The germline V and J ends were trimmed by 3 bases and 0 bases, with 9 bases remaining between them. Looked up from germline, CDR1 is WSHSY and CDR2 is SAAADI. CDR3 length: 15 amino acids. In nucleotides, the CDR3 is TGCGCCAGCAGTGATCACAAGTACTCTGGAAACACCATATATTTT. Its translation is CASSDHKYSGNTIYF.

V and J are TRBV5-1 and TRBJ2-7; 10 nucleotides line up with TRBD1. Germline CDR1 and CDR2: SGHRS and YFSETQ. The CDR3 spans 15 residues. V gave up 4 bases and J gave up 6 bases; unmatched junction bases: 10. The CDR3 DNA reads TGCGCCAGCAGCCCGACCGGGACAGGGGTCCCCGAGCAGTACTTC. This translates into CASSPTGTGVPEQYF.

As DNA, the CDR3 is TGTGCCAGCAGCCGTTTAGCAACACAGGCTATTAGGGAGACCCAGTACTTC. It specifies CASSRLATQAIRETQYF. The chain is built from TRBV14 and TRBJ2-5; a weak D match, TRBD1 (5 bases). V was trimmed by 4 bases and J by 5 bases, leaving 23 bases between them. Germline loops: CDR1 SGHDN, CDR2 FVKESK. The CDR3 is 17 amino acids.

CDR3 loop: CASSRGTGGLYYEQYF. The CDR3 nucleotides read TGTGCCAGCAGCAGAGGGACAGGGGGTCTCTACTACGAGCAGTACTTC. The V gene is TRBV9, the J gene TRBJ2-7; TRBD1 matches at 11 bases. V lost 4 bases to trimming and J lost 3 bases; unmatched junction nucleotides: 9. Germline V gene lookup returns CDR1 SGDLS and CDR2 YYNGEE. CDR3 length: 16 amino acids.

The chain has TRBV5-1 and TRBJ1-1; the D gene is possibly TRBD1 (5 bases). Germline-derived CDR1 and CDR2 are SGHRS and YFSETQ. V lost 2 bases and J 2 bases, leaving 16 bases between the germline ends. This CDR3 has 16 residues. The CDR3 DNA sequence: TGCGCCAGCAGCTTCGGGGGGTTGGACGGAAACACTGAAGCTTTCTTT. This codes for CASSFGGLDGNTEAFF. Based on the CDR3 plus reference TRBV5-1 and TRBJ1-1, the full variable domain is KAGVTQTPRYLIKTRGQQVTLSCSPISGHRSVSWYQQTPGQGLQFLFEYFSETQRNKGNFPGRFSGRQFSNSRSEMNVSTLELGDSALYLCASSFGGLDGNTEAFFGQGTRLTVV.

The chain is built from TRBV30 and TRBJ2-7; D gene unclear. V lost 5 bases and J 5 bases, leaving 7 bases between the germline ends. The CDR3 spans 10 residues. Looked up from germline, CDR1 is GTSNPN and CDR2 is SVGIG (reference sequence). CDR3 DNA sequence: TGTGCCTGGTCGTATGACGAGCAGTACTTC. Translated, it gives CAWSYDEQYF.

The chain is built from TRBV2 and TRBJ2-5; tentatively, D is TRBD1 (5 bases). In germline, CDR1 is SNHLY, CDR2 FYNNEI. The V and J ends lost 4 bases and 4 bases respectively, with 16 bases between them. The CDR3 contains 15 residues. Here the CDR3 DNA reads TGTGCCAGCAGTGCTTGGCAGGGCGCGGCAGAGACCCAGTACTTC. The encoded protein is CASSAWQGAAETQYF.

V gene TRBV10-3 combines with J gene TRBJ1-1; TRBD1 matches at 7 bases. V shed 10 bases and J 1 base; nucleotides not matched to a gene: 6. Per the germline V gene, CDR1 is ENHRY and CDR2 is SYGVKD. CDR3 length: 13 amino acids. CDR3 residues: CANQDRPNTEAFF. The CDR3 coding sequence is TGTGCCAACCAGGACAGGCCGAACACTGAAGCTTTCTTT.

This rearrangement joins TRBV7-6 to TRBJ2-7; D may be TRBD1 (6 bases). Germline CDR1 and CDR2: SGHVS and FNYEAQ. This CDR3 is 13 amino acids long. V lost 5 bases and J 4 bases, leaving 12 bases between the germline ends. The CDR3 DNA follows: TGTGCCAGCAGCGCCTTACAGGGATACGAGCAGTACTTC. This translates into CASSALQGYEQYF.

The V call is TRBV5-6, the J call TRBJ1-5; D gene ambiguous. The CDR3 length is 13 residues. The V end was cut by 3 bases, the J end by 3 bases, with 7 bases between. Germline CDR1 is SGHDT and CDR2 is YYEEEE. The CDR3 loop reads CASSSTPNQPQHF. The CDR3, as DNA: TGTGCCAGCAGCTCAACACCCAATCAGCCCCAGCATTTT.

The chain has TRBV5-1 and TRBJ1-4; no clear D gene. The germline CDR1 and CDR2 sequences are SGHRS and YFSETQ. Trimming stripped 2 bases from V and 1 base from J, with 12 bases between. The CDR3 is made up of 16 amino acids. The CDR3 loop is CASSLRGKETNEKLFF. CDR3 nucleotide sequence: TGCGCCAGCAGCTTAAGAGGGAAAGAAACTAATGAAAAACTGTTTTTT. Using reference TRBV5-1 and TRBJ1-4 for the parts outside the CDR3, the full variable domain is KAGVTQTPRYLIKTRGQQVTLSCSPISGHRSVSWYQQTPGQGLQFLFEYFSETQRNKGNFPGRFSGRQFSNSRSEMNVSTLELGDSALYLCASSLRGKETNEKLFFGSGTQLSVL.

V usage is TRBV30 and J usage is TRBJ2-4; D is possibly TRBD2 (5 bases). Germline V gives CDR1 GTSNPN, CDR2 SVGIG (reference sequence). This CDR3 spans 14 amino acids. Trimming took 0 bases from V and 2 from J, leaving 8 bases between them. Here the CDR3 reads CAWSVGGSKNIQYF. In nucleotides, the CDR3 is TGTGCCTGGAGTGTTGGAGGATCCAAAAACATTCAGTACTTC. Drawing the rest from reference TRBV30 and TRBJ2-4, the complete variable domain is SQTIHQWPATLVQPVGSPLSLECTVEGTSNPNLYWYRQAAGRGLQLLFYSVGIGQISSEVPQNLSASRPQDRQFILSSKKLLLSDSGFYLCAWSVGGSKNIQYFGAGTRLSVL.

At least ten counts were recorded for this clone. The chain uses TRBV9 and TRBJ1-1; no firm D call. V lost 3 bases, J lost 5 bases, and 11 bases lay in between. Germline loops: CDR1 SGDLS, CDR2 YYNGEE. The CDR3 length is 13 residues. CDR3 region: CASSAGFVTEAFF. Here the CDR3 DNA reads TGTGCCAGCAGCGCCGGGTTTGTTACTGAAGCTTTCTTT.

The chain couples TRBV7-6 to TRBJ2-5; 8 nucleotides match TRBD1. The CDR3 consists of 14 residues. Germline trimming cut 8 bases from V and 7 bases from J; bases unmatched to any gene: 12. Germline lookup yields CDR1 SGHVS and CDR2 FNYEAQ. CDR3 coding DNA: TGTGCCAGCTCCCCGCGGACAGGGTCGCCGACCCAGTACTTC. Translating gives CASSPRTGSPTQYF. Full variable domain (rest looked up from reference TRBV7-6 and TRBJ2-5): GAGVSQSPRYKVTKRGQDVALRCDPISGHVSLYWYRQALGQGPEFLTYFNYEAQQDKSGLPNDRFSAERPEGSISTLTIQRTEQRDSAMYRCASSPRTGSPTQYFGPGTRLLVL.

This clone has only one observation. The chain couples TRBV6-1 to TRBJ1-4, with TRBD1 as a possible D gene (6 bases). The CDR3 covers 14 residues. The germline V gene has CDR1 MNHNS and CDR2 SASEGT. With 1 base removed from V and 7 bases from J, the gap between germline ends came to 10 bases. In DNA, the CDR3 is TGTGCCAGCAGTGAAGGCTCAGGGGCTGAAAAACTGTTTTTT. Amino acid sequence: CASSEGSGAEKLFF.